Below, one T cell receptor (beta chain) is given with its context. The antigen is not known. J lost 3 bases, V lost 3 bases, and 7 bases had no gene match. The CDR3 contains 16 residues. Germline V lookup: CDR1 LNHDA, CDR2 SQIVND (reference sequence). The data are from a study of Ad26.COV2.S vaccination and SARS-CoV-2 variants. Study details: By the intramuscular route, Ad26.COV2.S was given once, or twice 56 days apart. General study findings and limits: Vaccine recipients showed a spike-specific TCR breadth that was higher than in placebo recipients.

The treatment was: roughly 20 received Ad26.COV2.S at low or high dose, single or two shots; 5 received placebo; per-sample allocation not given. Day 63 after the first injection of vaccine or placebo was the sampling time. Wuhan-strain spike was delivered by a replication-incompetent Ad26 vector. The repertoire was sequenced with immunoSEQ multiplex PCR; TCRdb's copy has only in-frame clones and lacks some. The sample carries 300,000 to 400,000 clones, 75% to 90% recorded once. The sequencing here drew on peripheral blood, taken in a trial of Ad26.COV2.S vaccine versus placebo. The origin of this receptor is a person between 18 and 60 years old who received the Ad26.COV2.S COVID-19 vaccine or a placebo. The V and J genes are TRBV19 and TRBJ2-3, with TRBD1 matching over 9 bases. The CDR3 spells CASSMPTGGATDTQYF. CDR3 nucleotides: TGTGCCAGTAGTATGCCCACAGGGGGCGCGACAGATACGCAGTATTTT.